What follows are 27 T cell receptor beta chains derived from one specimen sequenced in a study of identical twins. Each CDR3 protein is one row after TCRdb ran MiXCR on the 5' RACE reads. In the table there are more than 600,000 distinct CDR3 sequences, 15% to 20% of which are singletons. These data also formed part of another study, on T cells expressing NK-cell markers.

Sample: PBMCs. The origin of the receptors is a woman younger than 35 in good health.

This clonotype was seen more than once but under ten times. The chain is built from TRBV4-1 and TRBJ2-3, with D possibly TRBD1 on 6 matching bases. Looked up from germline, CDR1 is MGHRA and CDR2 is YSYEKL. Trimming pared 8 bases from V and 5 bases from J, leaving 14 bases between. The CDR3 contains 13 residues. The CDR3 protein is CASGRQDRDTQYF. CDR3 bases: TGCGCCAGCGGCAGACAGGACCGAGATACGCAGTATTTT.

The rearrangement uses TRBV12-3 or TRBV12-4 and TRBJ1-1, with a weak D call TRBD1 (5 bases). The CDR3 extends over 15 amino acids. V shed 2 bases and J shed 4 bases, with 14 bases lying between them. As DNA, the CDR3 is TGTGCCAGCAGTTTAAGGAAAGGGGCGGTCACTGAAGCTTTCTTT. Its protein is CASSLRKGAVTEAFF.

The table lists this clonotype with a few counts. V and J are TRBV20-1 and TRBJ1-4; tentatively, D is TRBD1 (5 bases). This CDR3 spans 13 amino acids. V gave up 0 bases and J gave up 10 bases, with 12 bases separating them. Germline CDR1 reads DFQATT; CDR2 reads SNEGSKA (reference sequence). This chain's CDR3 is CSARDPREGKLFF. The CDR3 region has the DNA TGCAGTGCTAGAGATCCCAGGGAAGGAAAACTGTTTTTT.

In this sample, this clonotype turned up a few times. This rearrangement joins TRBV20-1 to TRBJ1-4; 7 positions match TRBD1. Germline values: CDR1 DFQATT, CDR2 SNEGSKA (reference sequence). Trimming took 5 bases from V and 3 from J; bases not matched to a gene: 9. The CDR3 is 15 residues long. The CDR3 spells CSAEGRGTANEKLFF. In DNA form, the CDR3 reads TGCAGTGCTGAGGGCCGCGGGACAGCTAATGAAAAACTGTTTTTT.

This clonotype was detected only a few times. The chain carries TRBV30 and TRBJ2-7, with D perhaps matching TRBD1 (6 bases). Trimming shortened V by 5 bases and J by 3 bases, and 14 bases separated the two germline ends. This CDR3 is 13 amino acids long. Germline assignment: CDR1 GTSNPN and CDR2 SVGIG (reference sequence). This chain's CDR3 is CAWGTGTYYEQYF. The CDR3 DNA reads as TGTGCCTGGGGAACCGGGACATACTACGAGCAGTACTTC.

There are a few counts of this clonotype. This chain connects TRBV20-1 to TRBJ2-7; tentative D call: TRBD1 (5 bases). The CDR3 is 13 amino acids. CDR1 DFQATT and CDR2 SNEGSKA come from the germline V gene (reference sequence). Trimming shortened V by 6 bases and J by 7 bases, and 19 bases separated the two germline ends. In DNA, the CDR3 is TGCAGTGCGCGTATGAGACAGCTGGGGGAGCAGTACTTC. Its translation: CSARMRQLGEQYF.

This clonotype turned up a few times. The CDR3 protein is CASSSSSGGVSQQFF. The CDR3 DNA reads as TGTGCCAGCAGTTCCTCTAGCGGGGGGGTTAGTCAGCAGTTCTTC. This chain uses TRBV12-3 or TRBV12-4 with TRBJ2-1; 12 bases match TRBD2. Trimming at V came to 4 bases and at J to 11 bases, leaving 9 bases not matched to a gene. The CDR3 has 15 amino acids.

The V call is TRBV7-2, the J call TRBJ1-1, with a tentative D call TRBD1 (5 bases). The CDR3 runs 15 residues. V lost 5 bases, J lost 5 bases, and 18 bases lay in between. CDR1 and CDR2 from the germline V gene are SGHTA and FQGNSA. The CDR3 nucleotides read TGTGCCAGCAGCCCCGTGCGCGGGGGTTGGACTGAAGCTTTCTTT. Protein: CASSPVRGGWTEAFF.

The V gene is TRBV7-9, the J gene TRBJ2-2, with TRBD2 matching over 9 bases. The CDR3 totals 13 residues. Trimming cost V 11 bases and J 6 bases; bases outside gene matches: 7. Germline V gene sequence: CDR1 SEHNR, CDR2 FQNEAQ (reference sequence). CDR3 residues: CAARAGGAGELFF. Here the CDR3 DNA reads TGTGCCGCCAGAGCGGGAGGTGCCGGGGAGCTGTTTTTT.

The chain links TRBV12-3 or TRBV12-4 to TRBJ2-7; D is undetermined. The CDR3 has 13 amino acids. Deletions cut 5 bases from V and 7 bases from J, with 15 bases between. The CDR3 reads CASSPPVLGEQYF. For the CDR3, the DNA is TGTGCCAGCAGTCCCCCGGTGTTAGGAGAGCAGTACTTC.

This clonotype was found many times. Since a much larger clone is just one base distant, this may be a read error. The chain carries TRBV12-3 or TRBV12-4 and TRBJ2-5, with 11 bases fitting TRBD2. The CDR3 spans 19 residues. The CDR3 coding sequence is TGTACCAGCAGTTTATACGGTCTTAGCGGGAGGGCCTCGGGGGAGACCCAGTACTTC. It is translated as CTSSLYGLSGRASGETQYF.

This clonotype was seen more than once but under ten times. Here the CDR3 reads CASKGGGSYNEQFF. The CDR3 bases are TGTGCCAGCAAGGGCGGGGGTTCCTACAATGAGCAGTTCTTC. The gene calls are TRBV2 and TRBJ2-1; 7 bases agree with TRBD2. This CDR3 contains 14 residues. Germline lookup yields CDR1 SNHLY and CDR2 FYNNEI. V was clipped by 7 bases and J by 1 base; unmatched bases: 4. Using reference TRBV2 and TRBJ2-1 for the parts outside the CDR3, the full variable domain is EPEVTQTPSHQVTQMGQEVILRCVPISNHLYFYWYRQILGQKVEFLVSFYNNEISEKSEIFDDQFSVERPDGSNFTLKIRSTKLEDSAMYFCASKGGGSYNEQFFGPGTRLTVL.

In this sample, this clonotype turned up many times. The V and J genes are TRBV5-1 and TRBJ2-7; TRBD2 matches 9 bases. The CDR3 is 15 amino acids. V lost 4 bases to trimming and J lost 0 bases; unmatched junction nucleotides: 5. Germline V lookup: CDR1 SGHRS, CDR2 YFSETQ. The CDR3 DNA follows: TGCGCCAGCAGCGGTAGCGGGGGCCGCTCCTACGAGCAGTACTTC. Its translation: CASSGSGGRSYEQYF. The whole variable domain, filled in from reference TRBV5-1 and TRBJ2-7, reads KAGVTQTPRYLIKTRGQQVTLSCSPISGHRSVSWYQQTPGQGLQFLFEYFSETQRNKGNFPGRFSGRQFSNSRSEMNVSTLELGDSALYLCASSGSGGRSYEQYFGPGTRLTVT.

The rearrangement links TRBV9 to TRBJ2-5; the D gene is possibly TRBD2 (6 bases). V was trimmed by 2 bases and J by 4 bases, leaving 18 bases between them. Germline CDR1 and CDR2: SGDLS and YYNGEE. This CDR3 contains 16 residues. The CDR3 region is CASSVQGLRPRETQYF. CDR3 bases: TGTGCCAGCAGCGTTCAGGGACTCCGGCCCCGAGAGACCCAGTACTTC.

The chain employs TRBV20-1 and TRBJ2-1; a possible D gene is TRBD2 (7 bases). This CDR3 contains 15 residues. Trimming took off 3 bases at V and 7 bases at J, with 19 bases between the two ends. Germline V gene data show CDR1 as DFQATT and CDR2 as SNEGSKA (reference sequence). CDR3 bases: TGCAGTGCTAGGTGGAGAGCGGGACATGGTAATGAGCAGTTCTTC. It encodes CSARWRAGHGNEQFF.

The chain joins TRBV6-1 to TRBJ2-3; D is unresolved. This CDR3 contains 12 residues. CDR1 and CDR2 (germline): MNHNS, SASEGT. V lost 1 base to trimming and J lost 7 bases, with 6 bases between them. The CDR3 DNA sequence: TGTGCCAGCAGTGAAGGGGGAAATACGCAGTATTTT. Its translation is CASSEGGNTQYF.

This clonotype was recorded at least ten times. The J gene is TRBJ2-7, the V gene TRBV5-6, with no clear D. There are 14 residues in the CDR3. V was pared by 0 bases and J by 3 bases, with 10 bases between. Germline V lookup: CDR1 SGHDT, CDR2 YYEEEE. The CDR3 DNA sequence: TGTGCCAGCAGCTTGGGCCTAGAACGCTACGAGCAGTACTTC. Its translation: CASSLGLERYEQYF.

The rearrangement uses TRBV12-3 or TRBV12-4 and TRBJ2-1; a weak D match, TRBD1 (5 bases). CDR3 length equals 17 residues. The germline V and J ends were trimmed by 6 bases and 4 bases, with 22 bases remaining between them. This chain's CDR3 is CASSPRGTDSTYNEQFF. As DNA, the CDR3 is TGTGCCAGCAGCCCTAGGGGAACCGATTCCACTTACAATGAGCAGTTCTTC.

The chain combines TRBV7-9 with TRBJ2-4; D remains ambiguous. Per the germline V gene, CDR1 is SEHNR and CDR2 is FQNEAQ (reference sequence). The CDR3 is 15 residues long. V dropped 5 bases and J dropped 1 base, with 12 bases sitting between them. The CDR3 nucleotides are TGTGCCAGCAGCCCGATTACCGGGGCCAAAAACATTCAGTACTTC. Translated: CASSPITGAKNIQYF.

In this sample, this clonotype turned up a few times. The chain employs TRBV4-3 and TRBJ1-2; 8 bases fit TRBD1. V gave up 6 bases and J gave up 9 bases; unmatched junction bases: 12. Germline-derived CDR1 and CDR2 are LGHNA and YSLEER. The CDR3 loop spans 14 amino acids. The CDR3 is CASRQIQGARSYTF. The CDR3 DNA reads as TGCGCCAGCAGACAAATCCAGGGGGCGCGGAGCTACACCTTC.

The CDR3, as DNA: TGTGCCTGGACAACTGGGGGGAAGACCCAGTACTTC. It translates to CAWTTGGKTQYF. The V and J genes are TRBV30 and TRBJ2-5, with a weak D call TRBD2 (6 bases). The ends were cut back, 4 bases at V and 6 bases at J, with 12 bases in the middle. CDR1 GTSNPN and CDR2 SVGIG come from the germline V gene (reference sequence). This CDR3 is 12 amino acids long.

The rearrangement joins TRBV11-2 to TRBJ2-7; the D is unclear. Looked up from germline, CDR1 is SGHAT and CDR2 is FQNNGV. V gave up 2 bases and J gave up 3 bases, with 5 bases separating them. This CDR3 spans 12 amino acids. The CDR3 nucleotides are TGTGCCAGCAGCTTATCCCACTACGAGCAGTACTTC. It encodes CASSLSHYEQYF.

This clonotype was detected a few times. This sequence joins TRBV5-1 and TRBJ2-1; TRBD1 aligns across 7 bases. Per the germline V gene, CDR1 is SGHRS and CDR2 is YFSETQ. V shed 2 bases, J shed 0 bases, and the junction held 5 bases outside the gene matches. This CDR3 contains 16 residues. The CDR3 reads CASSLTGTASYNEQFF. The DNA of the CDR3 is TGCGCCAGCAGCTTAACCGGGACAGCCTCCTACAATGAGCAGTTCTTC.

The chain employs TRBV6-1 and TRBJ2-7, with a possible D match to TRBD1 (5 bases). The CDR3 has 15 amino acids. The V gene's germline CDR1 is MNHNS and CDR2 SASEGT. With 6 bases removed from V and 3 bases from J, the gap between germline ends came to 18 bases. CDR3 region: CASSSLLTEGYEQYF. CDR3 DNA: TGTGCCAGCAGCTCTCTTTTGACAGAAGGCTACGAGCAGTACTTC.

In its sample, this clonotype was seen a few times. This chain uses TRBV3-1 with TRBJ2-7; 9 bases match TRBD1. Germline values: CDR1 LGHDT, CDR2 YNNKEL (reference sequence). With V trimmed by 1 base and J by 4 bases, 8 bases remained unmatched. The CDR3 totals 16 residues. The DNA of the CDR3 is TGTGCCAGCAGCCAAGTCACGGGACAGGGTTCATACGAGCAGTACTTC. It codes for CASSQVTGQGSYEQYF.

This chain links TRBV4-3 with TRBJ2-4, with no clear D. Germline V gene sequence: CDR1 LGHNA, CDR2 YSLEER. The CDR3 extends over 18 amino acids. Deletions cut 0 bases from V and 2 bases from J, with 17 bases between. The CDR3 spells CASSQDTPRIGSKNIQYF. The CDR3 DNA sequence: TGCGCCAGCAGCCAAGATACCCCCAGGATCGGGTCCAAAAACATTCAGTACTTC.

This clonotype was observed a handful of times. The V and J genes are TRBV21-1 and TRBJ2-7; the D call in the table, TRBD1, was not verified against the DNA. TRBV21-1 is shown as a pseudogene. The CDR3 runs 16 residues. CDR3 residues: CATDLRRVSPIYEQYF. The CDR3 nucleotides read TGTGCCACCGACTTGAGGCGGGTCAGTCCTATTTACGAGCAGTACTTC.